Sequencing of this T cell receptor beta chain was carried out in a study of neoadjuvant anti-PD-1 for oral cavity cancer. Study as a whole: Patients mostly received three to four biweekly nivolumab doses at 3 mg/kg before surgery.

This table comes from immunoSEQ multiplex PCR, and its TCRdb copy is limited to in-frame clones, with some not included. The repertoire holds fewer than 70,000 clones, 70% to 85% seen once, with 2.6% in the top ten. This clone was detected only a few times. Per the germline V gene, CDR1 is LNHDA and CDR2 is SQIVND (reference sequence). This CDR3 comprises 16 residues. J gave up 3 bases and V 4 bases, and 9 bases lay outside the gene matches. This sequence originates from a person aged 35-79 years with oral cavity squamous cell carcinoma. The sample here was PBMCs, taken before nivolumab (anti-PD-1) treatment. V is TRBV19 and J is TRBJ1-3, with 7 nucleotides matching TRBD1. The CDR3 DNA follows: TGTGCCAGTAGTACCCGGACAGGTACACTTGGAAACACCATATATTTT. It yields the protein CASSTRTGTLGNTIYF.